The rows below give T cell receptor beta chains drawn from one sample of a study of T-cell reconstitution after alpha-beta-depleted transplantation in children. TCRdb re-derived calls from the PCR reads in MiXCR, one entry per CDR3 protein. The profile shows some 440,000 distinct CDR3 sequences, roughly 17% of them singletons. The sample was PBMCs, mostly from graft donor cells, taken 360 days after TCRalphabeta/CD19-depleted stem cell transplant. The receptors shown here come from a boy in the first two years of life who had a stem cell transplant for Wiskott-Aldrich syndrome, so the T cells may come from the graft donor. The CDR3 runs from the conserved cysteine through the conserved F or W. The order of the fields is V gene, CDR3 length, D gene, J gene, clone size, CDR3 protein, CDR3 DNA. A D gene is named only where the DNA matches it firmly. Where a row states a size, it is once, few, many or the class of an expanded clone; other rows omit it.

TRBV6-2/TRBV6-3,15,NA,TRBJ1-6,once,CASRPGTSLNSPLHF,TGTGCCAGCCGACCGGGAACTTCACTTAATTCACCCCTCCACTTT
TRBV10-3,10,NA,TRBJ2-2,NA,CAIKGEELFF,TGTGCCATCAAGGGGGAAGAGCTGTTTTTT
TRBV7-9,15,TRBD2,TRBJ2-7,NA,CASSLDAGTINEQYF,TGTGCCAGCAGCTTAGACGCGGGGACTATCAACGAGCAGTACTTC
TRBV29-1,15,NA,TRBJ2-7,NA,CSVVSGLTNSYEQYF,TGCAGCGTTGTTTCCGGGCTGACAAACTCCTACGAGCAGTACTTC
TRBV11-2,15,TRBD1,TRBJ2-7,NA,CASSEGTGVTYEQYF,TGTGCCAGCAGTGAAGGGACAGGGGTCACCTACGAGCAGTACTTC
TRBV7-9,15,TRBD1,TRBJ2-5,few,CASRRAGGIGETQYF,TGTGCCAGCAGACGGGCAGGGGGCATCGGGGAGACCCAGTACTTC
TRBV15,16,TRBD2,TRBJ2-1,NA,CATSRGLAGVGNEQFF,TGTGCCACCAGCAGAGGGCTAGCGGGAGTGGGTAATGAGCAGTTCTTC
TRBV20-1,14,NA,TRBJ2-1,NA,CSAYSAVSYNEQFF,TGCAGTGCTTATTCCGCGGTCTCCTACAATGAGCAGTTCTTC
TRBV30,13,TRBD1,TRBJ2-1,NA,CAWMPDRVNEQFF,TGTGCCTGGATGCCGGACAGGGTAAATGAGCAGTTCTTC
TRBV20-1,12,TRBD2,TRBJ2-7,few,CSAASGGSWQYF,TGCAGTGCAGCTAGCGGGGGGAGCTGGCAGTACTTC
TRBV5-1,14,NA,TRBJ2-7,few,CASSLSRTFYEQYF,TGCGCCAGCAGCTTGTCCCGGACCTTCTACGAGCAGTACTTC
TRBV12-3/TRBV12-4,14,NA,TRBJ1-1,NA,CASSLGQTNTEAFF,TGTGCCAGCAGTTTAGGACAGACGAACACTGAAGCTTTCTTT
TRBV29-1,13,TRBD2,TRBJ2-5,NA,CSVASGKGETQYF,TGCAGCGTCGCTAGCGGGAAAGGGGAGACCCAGTACTTC
TRBV20-1,16,TRBD1,TRBJ1-1,NA,CSARVHRGLGVAEAFF,TGCAGTGCTAGAGTTCACAGGGGGCTAGGGGTGGCTGAAGCTTTCTTT
TRBV7-9,15,TRBD1,TRBJ2-7,NA,CASSLKGGLNYEQYF,TGTGCCAGCAGCTTAAAAGGGGGCCTGAACTACGAGCAGTACTTC
TRBV10-3,16,TRBD2,TRBJ2-5,NA,CAISVVAGGPVETQYF,TGTGCCATCAGCGTAGTAGCGGGAGGGCCGGTCGAGACCCAGTACTTC
TRBV6-2/TRBV6-3,14,TRBD2,TRBJ2-1,few,CASRASGKRNEQFF,TGTGCCAGCAGGGCTAGCGGGAAACGCAATGAGCAGTTCTTC
TRBV7-9,15,NA,TRBJ1-2,NA,CASSLVRTANYGYTF,TGTGCCAGCAGCTTAGTGAGGACAGCTAACTATGGCTACACCTTC
TRBV2,13,TRBD1,TRBJ2-7,NA,CASSFDRGDEQYF,TGTGCCAGCAGCTTTGACAGGGGCGACGAGCAGTACTTC
TRBV20-1,15,TRBD2,TRBJ2-5,NA,CSASRPGRRGETQYF,TGCAGTGCTAGCCGCCCGGGACGGCGGGGGGAGACCCAGTACTTC
TRBV7-2,14,NA,TRBJ2-1,few,CASSLAAVSNEQFF,TGTGCCAGCAGCTTAGCGGCGGTATCGAACGAGCAGTTCTTC
TRBV7-9,14,NA,TRBJ2-1,NA,CASSLSQVYNEQFF,TGTGCCAGCAGCTTATCGCAAGTTTACAATGAGCAGTTCTTC
TRBV12-3/TRBV12-4,12,NA,TRBJ2-1,NA,CASSLRYDEQFF,TGTGCCAGCAGTTTACGTTACGATGAGCAGTTCTTC
TRBV5-1,19,TRBD2,TRBJ2-7,few,CASSLRSRAPGLVYYEQYF,TGCGCCAGCAGCTTGAGATCGAGGGCCCCGGGACTAGTCTACTACGAGCAGTACTTC
TRBV6-2/TRBV6-3,13,TRBD2,TRBJ2-7,few,CASSKLAGGEQYF,TGTGCCAGCAGTAAACTAGCGGGAGGCGAGCAGTACTTC
TRBV10-3,14,TRBD2,TRBJ2-7,NA,CANSDGTSSYEQYF,TGTGCCAACAGTGATGGGACTAGCTCCTACGAGCAGTACTTC
TRBV5-1,16,TRBD2,TRBJ2-3,few,CASSVSLAGPKYTQYF,TGCGCCAGCAGCGTATCCTTAGCGGGCCCCAAGTATACGCAGTATTTT
TRBV7-2,15,TRBD2,TRBJ2-3,NA,CASSSGTSGSVTQYF,TGTGCCAGCAGCTCCGGGACTAGCGGGAGTGTTACGCAGTATTTT
TRBV20-1,13,NA,TRBJ1-2,few,CSASKALDYGYTF,TGCAGTGCTAGTAAGGCCCTTGACTATGGCTACACCTTC
TRBV10-3,13,NA,TRBJ2-2,NA,CATSFGDTGELFF,TGTGCCACGTCATTTGGTGATACCGGGGAGCTGTTTTTT
TRBV7-2,15,NA,TRBJ2-3,NA,CASSLARVSTDTQYF,TGTGCCAGCAGCTTAGCTCGGGTTAGCACAGATACGCAGTATTTT
TRBV7-9,15,TRBD1,TRBJ2-1,few,CASSPRDRYYNEQFF,TGTGCCAGCAGCCCCCGGGACAGATACTACAATGAGCAGTTCTTC
TRBV30,12,NA,TRBJ1-1,NA,CAWSVRDTEAFF,TGTGCCTGGAGTGTAAGGGACACTGAAGCTTTCTTT
TRBV4-1,15,NA,TRBJ2-1,many,CASSQHRVSYNEQFF,TGCGCCAGCAGCCAGCACAGGGTGTCCTACAATGAGCAGTTCTTC
TRBV5-1,13,NA,TRBJ1-5,NA,CASSGGPNQPQHF,TGCGCCAGCAGCGGGGGACCCAATCAGCCCCAGCATTTT
TRBV4-3,15,NA,TRBJ2-2,few,CASSQDKTAAGELFF,TGCGCCAGCAGCCAAGATAAGACAGCGGCCGGGGAGCTGTTTTTT
TRBV19,17,TRBD1,TRBJ2-7,few,CASSIGSIRDSSYEQYF,TGTGCCAGTAGTATTGGCTCCATCCGGGACAGCTCCTACGAGCAGTACTTC
TRBV7-2,17,TRBD1,TRBJ2-1,NA,CASSFRQGTLSYNEQFF,TGTGCCAGCAGCTTTAGACAGGGGACACTCTCCTACAATGAGCAGTTCTTC